Sequencing of this T cell receptor (beta chain) was carried out in a study of blood T cell repertoires in COVID-19 (dated by TCRdb to about 2020). About the study as a whole: Samples from collaborators originated in the United States, Italy and Spain and spanned both the acute and convalescent phases of COVID-19. Samples were obtained from the ongoing ImmuneRACE study (first 160 participants) and from 1,254 subjects provided by 6 global collaborators. Where available, HLA class I and class II types were obtained from metadata supplied by the sample provider rather than from assay-based typing. The sample metadata nearly always contained a de-identified subject ID, COVID-19 status, age in years and sex. The repertoires were released in a freely available public database intended as a resource for research on the immune response to SARS-CoV-2. The material from the prospective study consisted of cDNA or gDNA derived from T cells, B-cell-depleted T cells, or PBMCs. The dataset comprised deeply sampled blood TCRbeta repertoires from subjects exposed to, actively infected with, or recovered from COVID-19. Points the paper makes about the study in general: The quantity of clinical and demographic metadata differed by source and by participant and was supplied without curation.

TCRbeta CDR3 regions were amplified from genomic DNA using the immunoSEQ Assay, a bias-controlled multiplex PCR. Concerning the study's data processing: The number of nucleated cells in each sample was estimated from the amplification of reference gene primers within the assay. To quantify the absolute abundance of each unique TCRbeta CDR3 rearrangement, sequence reads were collapsed and filtered. For each sample, productive Simpson clonality was calculated as the square root of Simpson's diversity index across productive rearrangements. TCRdb's version of the immuneACCESS table is confined to in-frame rearrangements and falls short of the full clone set. An unresolved V gene accounts for under half of the shortfall where checked; the remainder is of unknown origin. The V and J calls and clone size are taken from that table; D and trimming were inferred from the DNA. For this sample there are about 180,000 clones; approximately 87% appear just once. The ten largest account for 2% to 3% of the sample.

Whole blood was collected in K2EDTA tubes by collaborating institutions according to the institutions' own protocols. For TCRbeta analysis, collaborator samples were shipped as frozen whole blood, as isolated PBMCs, or as DNA extracted from either sample type. CDR1 SQVTM and CDR2 ANQGSEA are derived from the germline V gene. The CDR3 has 14 amino acids, counting the end cysteine and phenylalanine. The DNA shown is the 42-base CDR3, in frame from base 1. Cut back by 3 bases and 5 bases, the V and J ends lie 16 bases apart. With respect to this clone: Its antigen is currently not known. No base quality information exists; no much larger clone differs at one position.

The rearranged chain carries TRBV29-1 and TRBJ1-2; too little of a D gene remains to name it. Material: peripheral blood. The receptor was derived from a man aged 35-49 years with active or convalescent COVID-19. The DNA reads as follows: TGCAGCGTTGAGGTTTTCGGCGGATCGTATGGCTACACCTTC. The resulting protein is CSVEVFGGSYGYTF. Joined to the reference TRBV29-1 and TRBJ1-2 proteins, this CDR3 gives the full variable domain: SAVISQKPSRDICQRGTSLTIQCQVDSQVTMMFWYRQQPGQSLTLIATANQGSEATYESGFVIDKFPISRPNLTFSTLTVSNMSPEDSSIYLCSVEVFGGSYGYTFGSGTRLTVV.